This T cell receptor beta chain was documented in a study of OX40 agonist ivuxolimab in advanced cancers. Notes on the study in general: At 0.1 to 3.0 mg/kg, clonal expansion of CD4+ and CD8+ blood T cells had occurred by week 6. In CD8+ T cells, expanded clones were on average more numerous than in CD4+.

The CDR3 has 18 amino acids. Germline CDR1 and CDR2: SNHLY and FYNNEI. Losses at the gene ends were 10 bases for V and 1 base for J; bases not matched to a gene: 13. Sequencing used immunoSEQ multiplex PCR; TCRdb keeps in-frame clones, though not all of them. Among 35,000 to 50,000 clones listed, around nine tenths were seen once. Patients with a history of autoimmune disease or on systemic immunosuppression were excluded. About this clone: Its antigen is not known.

The sequenced sample was CD4+ or CD8+ T cells sorted from blood, obtained in a trial of the OX40 agonist ivuxolimab. The rearrangement links TRBV2 to TRBJ2-5, with TRBD2 matching 15 bases. The TCR comes from an adult with an advanced solid tumor such as melanoma, head and neck, liver or kidney cancer. CDR3: CATKPGLAGGPVQETQYF. CDR3 DNA sequence: TGTGCCACAAAACCTGGACTAGCGGGAGGGCCGGTCCAAGAGACCCAGTACTTC.